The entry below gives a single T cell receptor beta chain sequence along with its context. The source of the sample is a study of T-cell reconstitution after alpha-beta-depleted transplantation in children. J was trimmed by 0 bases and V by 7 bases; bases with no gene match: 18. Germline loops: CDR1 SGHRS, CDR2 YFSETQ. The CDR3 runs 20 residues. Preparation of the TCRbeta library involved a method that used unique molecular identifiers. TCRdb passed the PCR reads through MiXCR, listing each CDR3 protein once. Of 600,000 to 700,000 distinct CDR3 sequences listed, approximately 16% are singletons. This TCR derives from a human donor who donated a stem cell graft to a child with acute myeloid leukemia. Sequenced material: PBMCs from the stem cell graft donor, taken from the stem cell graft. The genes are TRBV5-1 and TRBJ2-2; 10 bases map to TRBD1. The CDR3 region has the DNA TGCGCCAGCCATTCCGGGGCAACGGACAGGGGGAAAACGAACACCGGGGAGCTGTTTTTT. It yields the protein CASHSGATDRGKTNTGELFF.